The 17 T cell receptor beta chains presented below share a single source sample, sequenced in a study of CD8+CD57+ T cells in acquired aplastic anemia. Those patients picked for sequencing had displayed CD8+CD57+ cell expansion on flow cytometry. Both TCR beta VDJ combination and CDR3 sequence profiling were carried out. Genomic DNA was the template for this profiling. TCRdb reprocessed the reads via MiXCR and lists one record per CDR3 protein. There are 450,000 to 550,000 distinct CDR3 sequences in the sample; around 33% occur only once, and 0.7% to 1% lies in the top ten. Sequenced input: sorted CD4+, CD8+, or CD8+CD57+ T cells (not recorded which) from PBMCs. The receptors were sampled from a human donor with aplastic anemia.

This clonotype was observed a handful of times. The CDR3 DNA reads TGCGCCAGCAGCCAAGATTCGACTAGCGGGGGAACCTACGAGCAGTACTTC. Protein product: CASSQDSTSGGTYEQYF. The chain is built from TRBV10-2 and TRBJ2-7; 12 positions match TRBD2. This CDR3 has 17 amino acids. Germline CDR1 reads WSHSY; CDR2 reads SAAADI. J was trimmed by 2 bases and V by 6 bases; bases with no gene match: 11.

This sequence joins TRBV5-1 and TRBJ1-2, with D possibly being TRBD1 (6 bases). The CDR3 is 15 residues long. Germline V CDR1 and CDR2: SGHRS, YFSETQ. V shed 0 bases and J shed 4 bases, with 13 bases lying between them. DNA of the CDR3: TGCGCCAGCAGCTTGGGCCACAGGGACCTCTATGGCTACACCTTC. Protein sequence: CASSLGHRDLYGYTF.

This clonotype has only one observation. This chain connects TRBV5-4 to TRBJ1-2, with D perhaps TRBD1 (6 bases). V lost 1 base and J lost 2, with 9 bases in between. The CDR3 contains 14 residues. From germline, CDR1 is SGHNT and CDR2 YYREEE (reference sequence). The CDR3 bases are TGTGCCAGCAGCTTGCAGCAGGGGAACTATGGCTACACCTTC. As protein: CASSLQQGNYGYTF.

This chain connects TRBV24-1 to TRBJ2-3; 9 bases align to TRBD1. Per the germline V gene, CDR1 is KGHDR and CDR2 is SFDVKD. The CDR3 spans 14 residues. Trimming removed 11 bases from V and 5 bases from J; junction bases left unmatched: 10. The CDR3 DNA reads TGTGCCAGCTCACCGGGACAGGGAAGAGATACGCAGTATTTT. Its protein product is CASSPGQGRDTQYF.

The V and J genes are TRBV20-1 and TRBJ1-2, with 7 bases identical to TRBD1. The germline gives CDR1 DFQATT, CDR2 SNEGSKA (reference sequence). This CDR3 has 12 residues. The chain's CDR3 is CRRDRVSYGYTF. CDR3 DNA sequence: TGCAGGCGGGACAGAGTGTCGTATGGCTACACCTTC.

This clonotype turned up a few times. CDR3 sequence reads: CSARDTGGTGDTQYF. The CDR3 nucleotides are TGCAGTGCTAGAGATACAGGCGGGACTGGAGATACGCAGTATTTT. V is TRBV20-1 and J is TRBJ2-3; TRBD2 is a possible D gene (6 bases). The V gene's germline CDR1 is DFQATT and CDR2 SNEGSKA (reference sequence). This CDR3 is 15 amino acids long. V was cut by 0 bases and J by 5 bases, with 15 bases left in between.

This clonotype appeared a few times. One end of the junction does not line up with germline, which may come from a read error. The V call is TRBV10-3, the J call TRBJ1-5, with D hard to call. Germline-derived CDR1 and CDR2 are ENHRY and SYGVKD. The CDR3 is 13 amino acids. CDR3 nucleotides: TGTGCCAGCAGTTATGCTGCCGCTCAGCCCCAGCATTTT. Encoded protein: CASSYAAAQPQHF.

This clonotype was counted many times. The J gene is TRBJ1-5, the V gene TRBV20-1; D remains unclear. Trimming left V 1 base short and J 3 bases short, with 7 bases between. Germline-derived CDR1 and CDR2 are DFQATT and SNEGSKA (reference sequence). The CDR3 has 13 residues. CDR3 in amino acids: CSARGLVNQPQHF. CDR3 DNA sequence: TGCAGTGCTAGAGGGCTCGTCAATCAGCCCCAGCATTTT.

This clonotype has just a few counts. V gene TRBV20-1 combines with J gene TRBJ1-1; D is unresolved. Trimming left V 0 bases short and J 0 bases short, with 11 bases between. The CDR3 totals 15 residues. The germline V gene encodes CDR1 DFQATT and CDR2 SNEGSKA (reference sequence). The CDR3 DNA is TGCAGTGCTAGAGATCGCGGAGCGGTGAACACTGAAGCTTTCTTT. Amino acids: CSARDRGAVNTEAFF.

The rearrangement links TRBV19 to TRBJ1-1, with D perhaps matching TRBD1 (5 bases). The V end lost 5 bases, the J end lost 7 bases, and 17 bases lay between the germline ends. The germline V gene has CDR1 LNHDA and CDR2 SQIVND (reference sequence). This CDR3 contains 14 residues. The DNA of the CDR3 is TGTGCCAGTAGTGGCCGGGGCTTAACCCGTGAAGCTTTCTTT. Translating gives CASSGRGLTREAFF.

V usage is TRBV7-9 and J usage is TRBJ1-3, with 9 bases identical to TRBD1. The germline V gene encodes CDR1 SEHNR and CDR2 FQNEAQ (reference sequence). V was pared by 3 bases and J by 8 bases, with 2 bases of the junction left unmatched. The CDR3 loop spans 13 amino acids. Here the CDR3 DNA reads TGTGCCAGCAGCTTGGACAGGGGAGACACCATATATTTT. Its translation: CASSLDRGDTIYF.

This clonotype appeared a few times. This chain connects TRBV12-3 or TRBV12-4 to TRBJ1-2, with D perhaps TRBD1 (5 bases). CDR3 length equals 14 residues. V lost 7 bases and J 7 bases, leaving 19 bases between the germline ends. As DNA, the CDR3 is TGTGCCAGCACCCAAGGGACCCAATCTGGTGGCTACACCTTC. As protein: CASTQGTQSGGYTF.

The chain links TRBV7-3 to TRBJ2-1, with 12 bases matching TRBD2. Trimming took 5 bases from V and 10 from J; bases not matched to a gene: 6. This CDR3 has 14 amino acids. Germline assignment: CDR1 SGHTA and CDR2 FQGTGA. The CDR3 sequence is CASSPTSGGQEQFF. The CDR3 DNA follows: TGTGCCAGCAGCCCGACTAGCGGGGGTCAGGAGCAGTTCTTC.

On this clonotype: The junction does not match germline at one end; this may be a read error. The chain uses TRBV10-3 and TRBJ2-1; TRBD1 is a possible D gene (6 bases). This CDR3 comprises 16 residues. Germline V gives CDR1 ENHRY, CDR2 SYGVKD. CDR3 residues: CASSDKTGGSYNEQFF. The CDR3 bases are TGTGCCAGCAGTGACAAGACAGGCGGCTCCTACAATGAGCAGTTCTTC.

The table lists this clonotype with many counts. The chain recombines TRBV7-2 with TRBJ2-7; D remains unclear. With 2 bases removed from V and 2 bases from J, the gap between germline ends came to 13 bases. The germline V gene encodes CDR1 SGHTA and CDR2 FQGNSA. The CDR3 length is 15 residues. This chain's CDR3 is CASSLKGFAAYEQYF. As DNA, the CDR3 is TGTGCCAGCAGCTTAAAAGGGTTCGCCGCCTACGAGCAGTACTTC.

The chain links TRBV6-1 to TRBJ2-1; possibly TRBD1 for D (7 bases). With 7 bases removed from V and 10 bases from J, the gap between germline ends came to 17 bases. The CDR3 consists of 13 residues. Germline CDR1 and CDR2: MNHNS and SASEGT. CDR3 amino acids: CASTLHQGGEQFF. In DNA, the CDR3 is TGTGCCAGCACCTTACATCAGGGGGGAGAGCAGTTCTTC.

This clonotype occurred a few times. Since a much larger clone is just one base distant, this may be a read error. The chain is built from TRBV25-1 and TRBJ2-2; either TRBD1 or TRBD2 may supply D (6 bases each). The CDR3 is made up of 12 amino acids. The V and J ends lost 5 bases and 6 bases respectively, with 7 bases between them. Looked up from germline, CDR1 is MGHDK and CDR2 is SYGVNS. The CDR3 loop reads CASSRGAGELFF. CDR3 nucleotides: TGTGCCAGCAGTAGGGGGGCCGGGGAGCTGTTTTTT.